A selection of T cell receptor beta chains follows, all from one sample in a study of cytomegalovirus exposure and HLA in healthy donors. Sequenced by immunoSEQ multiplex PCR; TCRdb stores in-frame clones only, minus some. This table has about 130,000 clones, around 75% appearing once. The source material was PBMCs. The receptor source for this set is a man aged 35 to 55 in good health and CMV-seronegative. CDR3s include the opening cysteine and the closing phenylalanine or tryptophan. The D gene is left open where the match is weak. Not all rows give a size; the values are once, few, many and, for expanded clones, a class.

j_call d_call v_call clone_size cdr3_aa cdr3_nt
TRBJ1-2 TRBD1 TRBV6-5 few CASTPGQHYGYTF TGTGCCAGCACCCCGGGACAGCACTATGGCTACACCTTC
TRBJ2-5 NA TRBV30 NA CAWSVYARETQYF TGTGCCTGGAGTGTCTATGCGAGGGAGACCCAGTACTTC
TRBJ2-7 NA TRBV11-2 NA CASSPDSEQYF TGTGCCAGCAGCCCGGACAGTGAGCAGTACTTC
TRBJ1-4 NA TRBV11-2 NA CASSLDRRLGEKLFF TGTGCCAGCAGCTTAGACCGGCGGTTAGGTGAAAAACTGTTTTTT
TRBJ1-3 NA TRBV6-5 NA CASSYDSGSGNTIYF TGTGCCAGCAGCTACGACTCAGGGTCTGGAAACACCATATATTTT
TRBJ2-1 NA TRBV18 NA CASSPFRGGGDEQFF TGTGCCAGCTCACCATTCCGGGGCGGCGGGGATGAGCAGTTCTTC
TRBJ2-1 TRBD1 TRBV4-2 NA CASSQADRGGEQFF TGTGCCAGCAGCCAAGCAGACAGGGGCGGTGAGCAGTTCTTC
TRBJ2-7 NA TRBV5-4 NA CASTTKGGPDYEQYF TGTGCCAGCACCACTAAAGGAGGTCCCGACTACGAGCAGTACTTC
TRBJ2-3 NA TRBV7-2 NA CASSLASPGSADTQYF TGTGCCAGCAGCTTAGCGAGCCCGGGGTCCGCAGATACGCAGTATTTT
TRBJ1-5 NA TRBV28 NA CASNPRGNQPQHF TGTGCCAGCAACCCGCGGGGCAATCAGCCCCAGCATTTT
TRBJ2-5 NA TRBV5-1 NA CASSLTDQATQYF TGCGCCAGCAGCTTGACAGACCAAGCGACCCAGTACTTC
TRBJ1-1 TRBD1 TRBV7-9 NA CASQSGGQGAEAFF TGTGCCAGCCAATCGGGGGGACAGGGGGCCGAAGCTTTCTTT
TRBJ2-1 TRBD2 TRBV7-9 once CASRLAGGVYNEQFF TGTGCCAGCCGACTAGCGGGAGGTGTCTACAATGAGCAGTTCTTC
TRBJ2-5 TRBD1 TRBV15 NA CATSISRTGGRETQYF TGTGCCACCAGCATTTCCCGGACAGGGGGAAGAGAGACCCAGTACTTC
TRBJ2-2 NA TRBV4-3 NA CASSQEARRVLTGELFF TGCGCCAGCAGCCAAGAGGCCCGTCGGGTACTCACCGGGGAGCTGTTTTTT
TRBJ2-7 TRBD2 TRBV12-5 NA CASGLGTSGGASVEQYF TGTGCTAGTGGTTTGGGGACTAGCGGGGGGGCCTCTGTCGAGCAGTACTTC